The clone carrying this T cell receptor beta chain has just one count. V trimming: 4 bases; J trimming: 4 bases; junction bases outside the gene matches: 9. The CDR3 spans 16 residues. The germline CDR1 and CDR2 sequences are MNHEY and SMNVEV (reference sequence). The table came from immunoSEQ multiplex PCR; TCRdb's copy has only in-frame clones and leaves some out. The sample consists of about 70,000 clones, 75% to 90% of them appearing once. This entry is derived from a study of blood T cell repertoires in COVID-19. Sequencing input: peripheral blood. This clonotype was obtained from a man aged 80 or over with acute or convalescent COVID-19. The V gene is TRBV27, the J gene TRBJ2-1, with 8 bases aligning to TRBD2. The CDR3 DNA is TGTGCCAGCAGTTCGGGTTTGTCGGGAGGGTACAATGAGCAGTTCTTC. It encodes CASSSGLSGGYNEQFF.